The T cell receptor beta chain under discussion was sequenced for a study of T cell repertoires in cytomegalovirus infection (dated by TCRdb to between 2018 and 2021). For context, the study as a whole: The peptide stimulations were aimed at well-studied HLA-B-restricted epitopes as well as recently identified HLA-C-restricted CMV epitopes, whose presentation resists viral immunomodulation. Donor HLA type was relevant to the analysis, as public TCR beta signatures indicated carriage of CMV infection together with the matching HLA type. Here is what the overall study found, with its caveats: Cumulative frequency of public TCR beta family members discriminated carriers of CMV infection plus the relevant HLA type in this cohort and an independent roughly 340-donor cohort. The ex vivo response was dominated by HLA-C-restricted CMV-specific TCR beta clonotypes, which also provided the single most frequent clonotype in two of eight donors.

The sample's treatment or condition, from its label and the paper: in vitro stimulation with specific CMV peptide epitopes to enrich CMV-specific T cells. The CDR3 measures 12 amino acids from cysteine to phenylalanine. Only the CDR3 DNA is retained, 36 bases long and in frame from the first base. V sheds 3 bases and J sheds 4 bases, leaving 9 bases between their ends. CDR1 DFQATT and CDR2 SNEGSKA were looked up in the germline V gene (reference sequence). This clonotype was observed a few times. No cognate antigen has been identified for it. Within one base of it there is no much larger clone, and no base qualities were kept. The data were produced on an Illumina HiSeq 1500. TCRdb's own reprocessing of the public reads used fastp at Q25 and MiXCR and kept productive beta chains. Identical CDR3 protein sequences are pooled into one entry, listed with their most common genes and DNA. Recorded for this sample are some 590,000 distinct CDR3 sequences; almost 40% of them occurred a single time. The ten largest account for about half of the sample.

This TCR derives from a human donor in good health (CMV status not recorded). Some clones in this sample may be carry-over from other donors' samples. The sequencing here drew on cultured PBMCs, taken from culture after CMV antigen stimulation. Here the chain combines TRBV20-1 and TRBJ2-5; the D gene cannot be resolved reliably. In nucleotides, the sequence is TGCAGTGCTAGGGATATTGCAGAGACCCAGTACTTC. It translates to CSARDIAETQYF.